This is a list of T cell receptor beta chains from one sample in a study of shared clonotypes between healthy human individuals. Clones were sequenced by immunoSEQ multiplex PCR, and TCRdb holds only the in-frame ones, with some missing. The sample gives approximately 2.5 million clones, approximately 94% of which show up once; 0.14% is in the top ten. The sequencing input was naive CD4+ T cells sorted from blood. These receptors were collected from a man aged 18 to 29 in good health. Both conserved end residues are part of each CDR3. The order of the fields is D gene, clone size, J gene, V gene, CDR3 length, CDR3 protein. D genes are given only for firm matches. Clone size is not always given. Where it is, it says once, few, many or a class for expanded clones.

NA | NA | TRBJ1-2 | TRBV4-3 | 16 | CASSLIIGNTGYGYTF
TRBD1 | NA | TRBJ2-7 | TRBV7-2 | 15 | CASSLGQGTRHEQYF
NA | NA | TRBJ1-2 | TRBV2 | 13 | CASSVDVNYGYTF
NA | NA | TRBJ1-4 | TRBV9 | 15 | CASSVGTGPGEKLFF
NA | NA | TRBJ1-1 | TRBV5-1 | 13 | CASSLAPNTEAFF
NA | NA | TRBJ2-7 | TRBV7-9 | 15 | CASSLNPGTSYEQYF
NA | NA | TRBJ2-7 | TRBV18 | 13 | CASSPPMGNEQYF
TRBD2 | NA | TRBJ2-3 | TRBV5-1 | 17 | CASSLWTSGSGTDTQYF
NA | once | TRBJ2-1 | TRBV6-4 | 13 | CASSASVGWWQFF
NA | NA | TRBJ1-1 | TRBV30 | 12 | CAWSVQGVEAFF
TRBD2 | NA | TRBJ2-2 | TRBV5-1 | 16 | CASSLTSGANTGELFF
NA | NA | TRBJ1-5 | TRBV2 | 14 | CASSPDSGNQPQHF
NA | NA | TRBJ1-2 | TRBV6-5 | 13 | CASRRAPNYGYTF
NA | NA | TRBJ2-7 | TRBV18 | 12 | CASSGGSYEQYF
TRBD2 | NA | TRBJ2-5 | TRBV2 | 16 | CASSAGLAGTQETQYF
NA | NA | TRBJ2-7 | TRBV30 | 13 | CAWSRQVRNEQYF
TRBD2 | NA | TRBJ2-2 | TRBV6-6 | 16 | CASILGLAGFAGELFF
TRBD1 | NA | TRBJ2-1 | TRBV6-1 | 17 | CASSVFGGQGVYNEQFF
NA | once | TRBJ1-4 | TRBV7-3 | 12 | CASSLGHEKLFF
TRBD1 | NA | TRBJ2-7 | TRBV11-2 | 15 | CASSPLTGHSYEQYF
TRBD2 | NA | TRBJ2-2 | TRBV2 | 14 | CASRGTSGTGELFF
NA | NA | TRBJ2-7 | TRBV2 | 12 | CASSFGAYEQYF
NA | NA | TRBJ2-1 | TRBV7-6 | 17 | CASSLGFQGSSYNEQFF
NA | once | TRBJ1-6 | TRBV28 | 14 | CASRPGTINSPLHF
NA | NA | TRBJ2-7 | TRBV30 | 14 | CAWSVIGGAYEQYF
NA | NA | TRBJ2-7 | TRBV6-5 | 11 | CASGNNYEQYF
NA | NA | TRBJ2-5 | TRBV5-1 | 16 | CASSWGGALVKETQYF
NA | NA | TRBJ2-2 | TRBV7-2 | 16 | CASSLQGGRVTGELFF
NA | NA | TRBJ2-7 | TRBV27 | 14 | CASSLRRDSYEQYF
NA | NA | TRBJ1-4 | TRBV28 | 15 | CASSLYAATNEKLFF
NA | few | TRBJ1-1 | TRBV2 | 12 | CASSVGTAKAFF
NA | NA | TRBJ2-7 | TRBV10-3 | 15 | CAIGDPTDIGYEQYF